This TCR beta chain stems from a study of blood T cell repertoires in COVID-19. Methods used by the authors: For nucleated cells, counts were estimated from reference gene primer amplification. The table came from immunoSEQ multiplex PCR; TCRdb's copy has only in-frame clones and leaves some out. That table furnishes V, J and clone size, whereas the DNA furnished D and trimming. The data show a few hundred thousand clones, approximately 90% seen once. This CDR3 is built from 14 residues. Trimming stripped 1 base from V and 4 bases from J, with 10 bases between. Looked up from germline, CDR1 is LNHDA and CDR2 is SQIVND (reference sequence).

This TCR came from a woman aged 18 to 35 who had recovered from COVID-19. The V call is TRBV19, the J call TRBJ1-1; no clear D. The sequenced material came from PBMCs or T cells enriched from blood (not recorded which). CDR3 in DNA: TGTGCCAGTAGTATAGGGGAGTATTTCACTGAAGCTTTCTTT. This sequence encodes CASSIGEYFTEAFF.